The next 3 T cell receptor beta chains were all read from a single sample in a study of T cells in tuberculosis (dated by TCRdb to the late 2010s). Library prep was done by the immunoSEQ multiplex PCR assay. In its TCRdb copy, this immuneACCESS table keeps in-frame sequences only and misses some clones. Where compared with another copy, unresolved V genes explain less than half of these, and the others have no known cause. The sample table shows fewer than 40,000 clones, and nearly 97% are seen once. 2% to 3% of the sample is in the top ten clones. Sample: PBMCs. These receptors originate from a donor under 30 with latent tuberculosis or without tuberculosis infection.

This clone was picked up one time. This chain connects TRBV2 to TRBJ1-1, with D unclear. V was cut by 4 bases and J by 4 bases, with 13 bases left in between. From germline, CDR1 is SNHLY and CDR2 FYNNEI. The CDR3 has 14 amino acids. This CDR3 reads CASSVRAGGTEAFF. The CDR3 DNA is TGTGCCAGCAGTGTTCGGGCAGGAGGCACTGAAGCTTTCTTT.

CDR3 nucleotide sequence: TGTGCCAGCAGCGTAGCTAGTTCAGACTACGAGCAGTACTTC. Translating gives CASSVASSDYEQYF. The chain couples TRBV9 to TRBJ2-7; D gene uncertain. Germline loops: CDR1 SGDLS, CDR2 YYNGEE. The CDR3 loop spans 14 amino acids. Trimming left V 0 bases short and J 3 bases short, with 10 bases between.

The chain recombines TRBV4-2 with TRBJ2-5, with 11 bases fitting TRBD1. The J call is doubtful: the DNA matches TRBJ2-7 better. Per the germline V gene, CDR1 is LGHNA and CDR2 is YNFKEQ. CDR3 length: 15 amino acids. The CDR3 loop reads CASSQTGQGGNEQYF. Here the CDR3 DNA reads TGTGCCAGCAGCCAGACGGGACAGGGGGGGAACGAGCAGTACTTC.